The entry that follows covers one T cell receptor (beta chain) sequence. The source of the sample is a study of blood T cell repertoires in COVID-19. The wider study: The United States, Italy and Spain provided the acute and convalescent COVID-19 samples. Nucleic acid was either cDNA or gDNA, and it came from T cells, B-cell-depleted T cells, or PBMCs.

Authors' analysis steps: The assay estimated nucleated cells by amplifying reference gene primers. Assay: immunoSEQ multiplex PCR; the TCRdb copy retains only in-frame clones and omits some. That table supplies the V and J calls and clone size; D and trimming were determined from the DNA. The sample yields a few hundred thousand clones, approximately 89% seen once. Trimming removed 3 bases from V and 8 bases from J, with 21 bases in between. The CDR3 covers 16 residues. The germline gives CDR1 SNHLY, CDR2 FYNNEI. J is TRBJ2-3 and V is TRBV2; D remains ambiguous. This receptor was taken from a woman aged 45-60 years who had recovered from COVID-19. The sequencing input was peripheral blood. The CDR3 spells CASSDGPSGRLGTQYF. The CDR3 nucleotides are TGTGCCAGCAGTGATGGTCCATCTGGTCGACTGGGTACGCAGTATTTT.